The 16 T cell receptor beta chains presented below share a single source sample, sequenced in a study of cytomegalovirus exposure and HLA in healthy donors. Primers included in the PCR were 60 Vbeta and 13 Jbeta primers. This table comes from immunoSEQ multiplex PCR, and its TCRdb copy is limited to in-frame clones, with some not included. The sample has about 120,000 clones; around 70% are singletons. Source material: PBMCs. Source of these receptors: a woman aged 18-30 years in good health and CMV-seronegative.

The chain joins TRBV5-1 to TRBJ1-4; TRBD1 matches 10 bases. The CDR3 covers 17 residues. Germline V gene lookup returns CDR1 SGHRS and CDR2 YFSETQ. V gave up 3 bases and J gave up 4 bases; unmatched junction bases: 9. The CDR3: CASSSLGTGVNNEKLFF. The CDR3 coding sequence is TGCGCCAGCAGCTCTTTGGGGACAGGGGTCAATAATGAAAAACTGTTTTTT.

This clone was observed a single time. The gene calls are TRBV27 and TRBJ1-1; TRBD1 matches at 7 bases. The J segment lost 6 bases and the V segment lost 5 bases, leaving 6 bases of the junction unmatched. Germline V CDR1 and CDR2: MNHEY, SMNVEV (reference sequence). This CDR3 comprises 13 residues. The CDR3 protein is CASSRTGYSEAFF. CDR3 nucleotide sequence: TGTGCCAGCAGTAGGACAGGCTATTCTGAAGCTTTCTTT.

The chain carries TRBV29-1 and TRBJ1-4, with 7 bases identical to TRBD1. The CDR3 consists of 15 residues. J gave up 7 bases and V 1 base, and 9 bases lay outside the gene matches. From germline, CDR1 is SQVTM and CDR2 ANQGSEA. In DNA form, the CDR3 reads TGCAGCGTTGAAGCGGGAGGGGGCGAGTCTGAAAAACTGTTTTTT. Translated: CSVEAGGGESEKLFF.

The chain combines TRBV5-4 with TRBJ1-6; D possibly corresponds to TRBD1 (5 bases). CDR1 is SGHNT, CDR2 YYREEE, per germline (reference sequence). CDR3 length equals 16 residues. Between the trimmed V and J ends, which lost 4 bases and 9 bases, there was a span of 20 bases. CDR3 coding DNA: TGTGCCAGCAGCGGGGGGACCAGCCCTAACGGTTCACCCCTCCACTTT. Protein sequence: CASSGGTSPNGSPLHF.

Remarks on this clone: The sample has other DNA sequences that encode this CDR3 too. The rearrangement joins TRBV28 to TRBJ2-7; 10 bases are a match to TRBD1. The CDR3 loop spans 16 amino acids. V shed 6 bases and J 2 bases; nucleotides not matched to a gene: 10. Germline V lookup: CDR1 MDHEN, CDR2 SYDVKM. CDR3 amino acids: CASSPSTGTGAYEQYF. CDR3 bases: TGTGCCAGCAGCCCATCGACCGGGACAGGGGCCTACGAGCAGTACTTC.

The chain is built from TRBV29-1 and TRBJ2-3, with D possibly matching TRBD2 (6 bases). Germline V gives CDR1 SQVTM, CDR2 ANQGSEA. Trimming cost V 3 bases and J 3 bases, with 19 bases left between them. The CDR3 consists of 16 residues. The chain's CDR3 is CSVEGFSGSGTDTQYF. CDR3 bases: TGCAGCGTTGAGGGGTTTTCGGGGAGCGGGACAGATACGCAGTATTTT.

The rearrangement uses TRBV27 and TRBJ1-6, with TRBD1 matching 7 bases. The CDR3 length is 15 residues. The V segment lost 6 bases and the J segment 4 bases; nucleotides outside the gene matches: 6. CDR1 is MNHEY and CDR2 is SMNVEV in the germline V gene (reference sequence). The CDR3 bases are TGTGCCAGCAGACCGACAGGGTCTTATAATTCACCCCTCCACTTT. Translated: CASRPTGSYNSPLHF.

The chain uses TRBV2 and TRBJ2-3, with 9 bases fitting TRBD2. This CDR3 comprises 16 residues. Germline V gene lookup returns CDR1 SNHLY and CDR2 FYNNEI. Trimming removed 2 bases from V and 5 bases from J; junction bases left unmatched: 8. CDR3 sequence reads: CASSELGASGVDTQYF. The CDR3 DNA follows: TGTGCCAGCAGTGAACTGGGGGCTAGCGGGGTAGATACGCAGTATTTT.

The chain links TRBV30 to TRBJ1-3; D perhaps matches TRBD1 (5 bases). The V end was cut by 3 bases, the J end by 6 bases, with 18 bases between. The CDR3 contains 15 residues. Germline V CDR1 and CDR2: GTSNPN, SVGIG (reference sequence). CDR3 in DNA: TGTGCCTGGAGCCGGGATGCGGGGCAGATAAACACCATATATTTT. Its protein is CAWSRDAGQINTIYF.

The V gene is TRBV9, the J gene TRBJ2-5; 10 bases agree with TRBD2. CDR3 length: 15 amino acids. J lost 5 bases, V lost 4 bases, and 8 bases had no gene match. From germline, CDR1 is SGDLS and CDR2 YYNGEE. CDR3 in DNA: TGTGCCAGCAGCCGGAGCGGGGGGGGTGGGGAGACCCAGTACTTC. Protein sequence: CASSRSGGGGETQYF.

This clone was picked up one time. This CDR3 is CASSLDVGRNQPQHF. CDR3 in DNA: TGTGCCAGCAGCTTGGATGTGGGGCGCAATCAGCCCCAGCATTTT. The rearrangement joins TRBV5-5 to TRBJ1-5; D perhaps matches TRBD1 (5 bases). With 0 bases removed from V and 2 bases from J, the gap between germline ends came to 9 bases. CDR3 length: 15 residues. Germline CDR1 is SGHKS and CDR2 is YYEKEE (reference sequence).

This chain uses TRBV28 with TRBJ1-5; tentatively, D is TRBD1 (6 bases). The CDR3 has 17 residues. Germline assignment: CDR1 MDHEN and CDR2 SYDVKM. The V and J ends lost 7 bases and 1 base respectively, with 20 bases between them. The CDR3: CASTTTSGQRSNQPQHF. The CDR3 DNA follows: TGTGCCAGCACCACAACGAGCGGACAGAGAAGCAATCAGCCCCAGCATTTT.

A few counts support this clone. The J gene is TRBJ2-1, the V gene TRBV5-1, with D perhaps TRBD2 (6 bases). The germline V gene encodes CDR1 SGHRS and CDR2 YFSETQ. The CDR3 is 15 residues long. Trimming shortened V by 1 base and J by 7 bases, and 15 bases separated the two germline ends. CDR3 protein: CASSLLEGRLNEQFF. CDR3 bases: TGCGCCAGCAGCTTGCTGGAGGGGAGATTGAATGAGCAGTTCTTC.

This clone has more than one count but fewer than ten. The chain has TRBV5-5 and TRBJ1-5; 8 bases align to TRBD1. CDR3 length equals 16 residues. V was pared by 4 bases and J by 3 bases, with 9 bases of the junction left unmatched. Germline lookup yields CDR1 SGHKS and CDR2 YYEKEE (reference sequence). The CDR3 reads CASSLGQGGTNQPQHF. The CDR3 DNA is TGTGCCAGCAGCCTAGGACAGGGCGGTACCAATCAGCCCCAGCATTTT.

This clone was counted between two and nine times. The chain joins TRBV7-9 to TRBJ2-5; D unclear. The CDR3 runs to 12 residues. Per the germline V gene, CDR1 is SEHNR and CDR2 is FQNEAQ (reference sequence). Between the trimmed V and J ends, which lost 5 bases and 11 bases, there was a span of 15 bases. This CDR3 reads CASSPLNDKQYF. CDR3 nucleotide sequence: TGTGCCAGCAGCCCCTTGAACGACAAGCAGTACTTC.

V is TRBV20-1 and J is TRBJ1-2; D remains unclear. The CDR3 covers 11 residues. Germline V gene lookup returns CDR1 DFQATT and CDR2 SNEGSKA (reference sequence). Trimming stripped 4 bases from V and 4 bases from J, with 7 bases between. DNA for the CDR3: TGCAGTGCTAAACGTAGCTATGGCTACACCTTC. This gives the protein CSAKRSYGYTF.